Below, 20 T cell receptor beta chains from the same sample are listed, as sequenced in a study of shared clonotypes between healthy human individuals. Sequencing used immunoSEQ multiplex PCR; TCRdb keeps in-frame clones, though not all of them. Of over 2,000,000 clones listed, 85% to 95% are singletons. Cells designated naive CD8 were CD45RO-negative and were positively selected for CCR7, with terminally differentiated effector memory CD45RA+ cells excluded. Sequencing was done on a sample of naive CD8+ T cells from PBMCs. The receptors stem from a man younger than 35 in good health. Some clones in this sample may be carry-over from other donors' samples.

For this clone: A junction boundary mismatches the germline segment, possibly from a read error. The J gene is TRBJ1-2, the V gene TRBV7-6; 10 bases are shared with TRBD1. CDR1 is SGHVS, CDR2 FNYEAQ, per germline. The CDR3 has 14 amino acids. This CDR3 is CASSLSPGTGVAAF. DNA of the CDR3: TGTGCCAGCAGCCTCAGTCCCGGGACAGGGGTCGCGGCGTTC.

This rearrangement joins TRBV7-8 to TRBJ2-7, with D possibly being TRBD1 or TRBD2 (5 bases each). CDR1 is SGHVS, CDR2 FQNEAQ, per germline. This CDR3 has 14 amino acids. Trimming shortened V by 4 bases and J by 7 bases, and 17 bases separated the two germline ends. The CDR3 sequence is CASSYGRDLREQYF. The CDR3 DNA is TGTGCCAGCAGCTACGGACGGGACCTTCGGGAGCAGTACTTC.

The rearrangement joins TRBV4-1 to TRBJ2-7; 11 bases are a match to TRBD2. CDR1 is MGHRA and CDR2 is YSYEKL in the germline V gene. After removal of 4 bases from V and 1 base from J, the junction contained 3 bases not matched to a gene. The CDR3 covers 15 residues. The CDR3 DNA follows: TGCGCCAGCAGCCCTAGGACTAGCGGGTCCTACGAGCAGTACTTC. Translated, it gives CASSPRTSGSYEQYF.

The genes are TRBV29-1 and TRBJ2-7, with 7 bases lining up with TRBD2. The CDR3 covers 14 residues. CDR1 is SQVTM and CDR2 is ANQGSEA in the germline V gene. V lost 0 bases to trimming and J lost 4 bases; unmatched junction nucleotides: 6. The CDR3: CSVEDAGAGYEQYF. Here the CDR3 DNA reads TGCAGCGTTGAAGACGCGGGAGCGGGTTACGAGCAGTACTTC.

The chain joins TRBV7-2 to TRBJ1-1; 7 bases align to TRBD1. The CDR3 has 15 amino acids. V was clipped by 7 bases and J by 0 bases; unmatched bases: 8. Germline values: CDR1 SGHTA, CDR2 FQGNSA. This CDR3 is CASTIRTGLNTEAFF. The DNA for the CDR3 is TGTGCCAGCACCATTAGGACAGGACTGAACACTGAAGCTTTCTTT.

This clone was seen once. CDR3: CASSLLSSGAANYGYTF. The CDR3 bases are TGTGCCAGCAGCTTACTGTCCTCGGGGGCCGCTAACTATGGCTACACCTTC. The rearrangement links TRBV13 to TRBJ1-2; TRBD1 is a possible D gene (6 bases). Germline V gene lookup returns CDR1 PRHDT and CDR2 FYEKMQ (reference sequence). There are 17 residues in the CDR3. V lost 2 bases and J 0 bases, leaving 16 bases between the germline ends.

The chain employs TRBV28 and TRBJ2-1; 9 bases are shared with TRBD2. The V and J ends lost 4 bases and 15 bases, in that order; junction bases with no gene match: 13. The CDR3 spans 14 residues. CDR1 and CDR2 from the germline V gene are MDHEN and SYDVKM. The CDR3 DNA reads TGTGCCAGCAGTTACGCTAGCGGGAAGCCCCCGCCGTTCTTC. Its translation: CASSYASGKPPPFF.

The chain has TRBV4-2 and TRBJ2-3, with TRBD2 identical over 7 bases. V dropped 4 bases and J dropped 2; count of bases not matched to a gene: 9. Germline CDR1 is LGHNA and CDR2 is YNFKEQ. The CDR3 is 16 residues long. CDR3 nucleotides: TGTGCCAGCAGCCCAAGGTACCTAGCGGACACAGATACGCAGTATTTT. Protein product: CASSPRYLADTDTQYF.

This chain uses TRBV6-5 with TRBJ2-7, with D possibly matching TRBD2 (6 bases). CDR1 is MNHEY, CDR2 SVGAGI, per germline. This CDR3 is 16 amino acids long. V lost 2 bases and J lost 5, with 19 bases in between. CDR3 DNA sequence: TGTGCCAGCAGTTACCGTTCCCCGGGAGTCGTCCACGAGCAGTACTTC. It specifies CASSYRSPGVVHEQYF.

This clone was picked up one time. The rearrangement uses TRBV27 and TRBJ1-2; D is uncertain. The CDR3 sequence is 13 residues long. V shed 2 bases and J shed 7 bases, with 11 bases lying between them. Per germline, CDR1 MNHEY and CDR2 SMNVEV (reference sequence). The CDR3 region has the DNA TGTGCCAGCAGTTTACAAGGTCGGAGTGGCTACACCTTC. It translates to CASSLQGRSGYTF.

V usage is TRBV5-1 and J usage is TRBJ2-7; D not resolved. V gave up 0 bases and J gave up 3 bases, with 13 bases separating them. CDR1 and CDR2 from the germline V gene are SGHRS and YFSETQ. The CDR3 loop spans 15 amino acids. CDR3 nucleotides: TGCGCCAGCAGCTTGGATTTTGACAAATACTACGAGCAGTACTTC. Protein: CASSLDFDKYYEQYF.

V is TRBV5-1 and J is TRBJ2-1; D is unresolved. The CDR3 has 14 residues. Germline loops: CDR1 SGHRS, CDR2 YFSETQ. The ends were cut back, 2 bases at V and 0 bases at J, with 6 bases in the middle. The CDR3 here is CASSLSTSYNEQFF. The CDR3 DNA is TGCGCCAGCAGCTTAAGTACCTCCTACAATGAGCAGTTCTTC.

The chain carries TRBV7-8 and TRBJ1-2; tentative D call: TRBD1 (6 bases). V lost 5 bases and J lost 3, with 13 bases in between. This CDR3 is built from 14 residues. The germline V gene has CDR1 SGHVS and CDR2 FQNEAQ. The CDR3 protein is CASSGTGQHYGYTF. Here the CDR3 DNA reads TGTGCCAGCAGCGGCACCGGACAGCACTATGGCTACACCTTC.

The CDR3 sequence: CASSSMGDTYGYTF. For the CDR3, the DNA is TGTGCCAGCAGCTCTATGGGGGATACCTATGGCTACACCTTC. This chain joins TRBV7-9 and TRBJ1-2, with D tentatively TRBD1 (5 bases). This CDR3 has 14 residues. Trimming stripped 4 bases from V and 4 bases from J, with 13 bases between. The germline V gene has CDR1 SEHNR and CDR2 FQNEAQ (reference sequence).

The CDR3 coding sequence is TGTGCCAGCAGCCCTACGGGACAGGGGGCAAGGGGTACTGAAGCTTTCTTT. Amino acid sequence: CASSPTGQGARGTEAFF. The chain carries TRBV5-6 and TRBJ1-1; TRBD1 matches at 12 bases. This CDR3 has 17 amino acids. Germline V gene lookup returns CDR1 SGHDT and CDR2 YYEEEE. After removal of 4 bases from V and 5 bases from J, the junction contained 12 bases not matched to a gene.

DNA for the CDR3: TGTGCCTGGAGTGCAGGACTTAGCGGACTTATTGGGACTAGCACAGATACGCAGTATTTT. Amino acids: CAWSAGLSGLIGTSTDTQYF. The J gene is TRBJ2-3, the V gene TRBV30; tentatively, D is TRBD2 (6 bases). The CDR3 is 20 residues long. V was clipped by 1 base and J by 0 bases, with 26 bases between them. Germline V gives CDR1 GTSNPN, CDR2 SVGIG (reference sequence).

This chain links TRBV7-9 with TRBJ1-2; D possibly corresponds to TRBD1 (6 bases). Germline CDR1 reads SEHNR; CDR2 reads FQNEAQ (reference sequence). Trimming shortened V by 5 bases and J by 2 bases, and 27 bases separated the two germline ends. The CDR3 contains 19 residues. The CDR3 reads CASSGPQSYKGEGNYGYTF. Here the CDR3 DNA reads TGTGCCAGCAGCGGGCCCCAATCATACAAGGGGGAAGGGAACTATGGCTACACCTTC.

The chain employs TRBV7-2 and TRBJ2-7, with 8 bases that match TRBD2. Looked up from germline, CDR1 is SGHTA and CDR2 is FQGNSA. The CDR3 is 14 amino acids. V was pared by 7 bases and J by 3 bases, with 8 bases of the junction left unmatched. The CDR3 DNA follows: TGTGCCAGCACCTTGGGCGGGAGGTTCTACGAGCAGTACTTC. Its translation: CASTLGGRFYEQYF.

J is TRBJ2-1 and V is TRBV30; 9 positions agree with TRBD2. Trimming took 4 bases from V and 5 from J; bases not matched to a gene: 12. The CDR3 loop spans 16 amino acids. The germline V gene has CDR1 GTSNPN and CDR2 SVGIG (reference sequence). This CDR3 reads CAWIKPGASGNNEQFF. In DNA form, the CDR3 reads TGTGCCTGGATTAAGCCGGGGGCTAGCGGGAACAATGAGCAGTTCTTC.

This clone appeared a few times. This chain links TRBV23-1 with TRBJ1-1; D gene ambiguous. TRBV23-1 is reported as an ORF; its role is uncertain. The V end lost 2 bases, the J end lost 6 bases, and 7 bases lay between the germline ends. The CDR3 totals 12 residues. The CDR3 spells CASSQLGSEAFF. CDR3 bases: TGCGCCAGCAGTCAACTGGGGTCTGAAGCTTTCTTT.